Below are 31 T cell receptor beta chains sequenced from a single sample in a study of control samples from healthy donors and cancer patients. TCRdb keeps only in-frame clones here, not all; method: immunoSEQ multiplex PCR. The profile shows approximately 140,000 clones, around nine tenths of them singletons. The specimen was PBMCs. The source is a man in his fifties or sixties with head and neck cancer.

This clone was detected only a few times. The gene calls are TRBV5-4 and TRBJ2-2; 8 bases line up with TRBD2. The CDR3 runs 16 residues. Germline trimming cut 3 bases from V and 4 bases from J; bases unmatched to any gene: 8. In germline, CDR1 is SGHNT, CDR2 YYREEE (reference sequence). The CDR3 sequence is CASSSGLSGGTGELFF. In DNA, the CDR3 is TGTGCCAGCAGCTCCGGACTAAGCGGGGGCACCGGGGAGCTGTTTTTT. Using reference TRBV5-4 and TRBJ2-2 for the parts outside the CDR3, the full variable domain is ETGVTQSPTHLIKTRGQQVTLRCSSQSGHNTVSWYQQALGQGPQFIFQYYREEENGRGNFPPRFSGLQFPNYSSELNVNALELDDSALYLCASSSGLSGGTGELFFGEGSRLTVL.

DNA of the CDR3: TGCGCCACCGCACAGGGTCGGGGGGCGGCAGATACGCAGTATTTT. Translation gives CATAQGRGAADTQYF. The gene calls are TRBV5-1 and TRBJ2-3, with D possibly TRBD2 on 7 matching bases. The CDR3 extends over 15 amino acids. The ends were cut back, 9 bases at V and 4 bases at J, with 21 bases in the middle. The germline CDR1 and CDR2 sequences are SGHRS and YFSETQ. Based on the CDR3 plus reference TRBV5-1 and TRBJ2-3, the full variable domain is KAGVTQTPRYLIKTRGQQVTLSCSPISGHRSVSWYQQTPGQGLQFLFEYFSETQRNKGNFPGRFSGRQFSNSRSEMNVSTLELGDSALYLCATAQGRGAADTQYFGPGTRLTVL.

V is TRBV4-1 and J is TRBJ2-1; 7 nucleotides agree with TRBD2. Germline CDR1 MGHRA, CDR2 YSYEKL. V shed 2 bases, J shed 5 bases, and the junction held 12 bases outside the gene matches. This CDR3 spans 17 amino acids. The CDR3 spells CASSQQTSPIIDNEQFF. CDR3 DNA sequence: TGCGCCAGCAGCCAACAGACTAGCCCGATAATTGACAATGAGCAGTTCTTC.

The rearrangement uses TRBV6-5 and TRBJ1-1; D ambiguous. Germline CDR1 is MNHEY and CDR2 is SVGAGI. This CDR3 spans 14 amino acids. The V and J ends lost 6 bases and 4 bases respectively, with 15 bases between them. For the CDR3, the DNA is TGTGCCAGCAGCTCAGACACTTTGGGCACTGAAGCTTTCTTT. Its translation: CASSSDTLGTEAFF.

This clone was picked up a small number of times. The chain joins TRBV5-1 to TRBJ1-1, with D possibly being TRBD1 (5 bases). Germline values: CDR1 SGHRS, CDR2 YFSETQ. The CDR3 consists of 14 residues. Trimming stripped 4 bases from V and 1 base from J, with 11 bases between. The chain's CDR3 is CASSRHDRNTEAFF. The CDR3 region has the DNA TGCGCCAGCAGCAGACATGACAGGAACACTGAAGCTTTCTTT.

The chain is built from TRBV27 and TRBJ2-7; D not resolved. Germline V gene lookup returns CDR1 MNHEY and CDR2 SMNVEV (reference sequence). V lost 3 bases to trimming and J lost 2 bases, with 14 bases between them. The CDR3 consists of 15 residues. The DNA of the CDR3 is TGTGCCAGCAGTTTGGCAGGCCAATCTGCCTACGAGCAGTACTTC. Encoded protein: CASSLAGQSAYEQYF.

This chain connects TRBV5-4 to TRBJ1-2; D is perhaps TRBD1 (6 bases). Germline CDR1 and CDR2: SGHNT and YYREEE (reference sequence). This CDR3 is built from 14 residues. Trimming took 4 bases from V and 4 from J, leaving 14 bases between them. Written as DNA, the CDR3 is TGTGCCAGCAGCGGCCAGGGGCGAGTCTATGGCTACACCTTC. Residues: CASSGQGRVYGYTF.

The chain combines TRBV27 with TRBJ2-7; TRBD2 is a possible D gene (5 bases). This CDR3 has 13 residues. V was trimmed by 7 bases and J by 7 bases, leaving 17 bases between them. The germline V gene encodes CDR1 MNHEY and CDR2 SMNVEV (reference sequence). CDR3 protein: CASISTFGGEQYF. CDR3 sequence (DNA): TGTGCCAGCATCTCGACTTTCGGCGGGGAGCAGTACTTC.

Concerning this clone: Other DNA sequences from this sample encode an identical CDR3 as well. CDR3 nucleotide sequence: TGTGCCAGCTCACCAGACAGGAATGAAAAACTGTTTTTT. Translating it yields CASSPDRNEKLFF. The gene calls are TRBV18 and TRBJ1-4; a possible D gene is TRBD1 (6 bases). V was trimmed by 2 bases and J by 5 bases, leaving 6 bases between them. This CDR3 has 13 residues. The germline CDR1 and CDR2 sequences are KGHSH and LQKENI.

CDR3 loop: CASIGTGAEAFF. The CDR3 DNA reads TGTGCCAGTATTGGGACAGGGGCTGAAGCTTTCTTT. J is TRBJ1-1 and V is TRBV19; 10 bases are a match to TRBD1. The ends lost 7 bases at V and 6 bases at J; junction bases unmatched: 2. Germline assignment: CDR1 LNHDA and CDR2 SQIVND (reference sequence). The CDR3 has 12 residues. Looking up the rest from reference TRBV19 and TRBJ1-1 gives the full variable domain: DGGITQSPKYLFRKEGQNVTLSCEQNLNHDAMYWYRQDPGQGLRLIYYSQIVNDFQKGDIAEGYSVSREKKESFPLTVTSAQKNPTAFYLCASIGTGAEAFFGQGTRLTVV.

Notes on this clone: Distinct nucleotide sequences in the sample also encode this CDR3. The V gene is TRBV28, the J gene TRBJ2-7; the D is unclear. The CDR3 sequence is 12 residues long. The V end lost 3 bases, the J end lost 2 bases, and 5 bases lay between the germline ends. Germline lookup yields CDR1 MDHEN and CDR2 SYDVKM. CDR3 DNA sequence: TGTGCCAGCAGTTTGGGTGCCTACGAGCAGTACTTC. Residues: CASSLGAYEQYF. The full variable domain, completed using reference TRBV28 and TRBJ2-7, is DVKVTQSSRYLVKRTGEKVFLECVQDMDHENMFWYRQDPGLGLRLIYFSYDVKMKEKGDIPEGYSVSREKKERFSLILESASTNQTSMYLCASSLGAYEQYFGPGTRLTVT.

The V gene is TRBV7-2, the J gene TRBJ2-5; TRBD1 aligns across 7 bases. This CDR3 region has 14 residues. Germline CDR1 and CDR2: SGHTA and FQGNSA. J lost 7 bases, V lost 5 bases, and 10 bases had no gene match. The DNA of the CDR3 is TGTGCCAGCAGCCGCCGCACAGGGGAGTTGACCCAGTACTTC. Its translation is CASSRRTGELTQYF.

This rearrangement joins TRBV7-9 to TRBJ1-4; 7 bases are a match to TRBD1. The germline V gene has CDR1 SEHNR and CDR2 FQNEAQ (reference sequence). The CDR3 totals 14 residues. V was clipped by 3 bases and J by 5 bases; unmatched bases: 3. CDR3 coding DNA: TGTGCCAGCAGCTTCAGGGGGGACAATGAAAAACTGTTTTTT. Residues: CASSFRGDNEKLFF. The whole variable domain, remainder taken from reference TRBV7-9 and TRBJ1-4, is DTGVSQNPRHKITKRGQNVTFRCDPISEHNRLYWYRQTLGQGPEFLTYFQNEAQLEKSRLLSDRFSAERPKGSFSTLEIQRTEQGDSAMYLCASSFRGDNEKLFFGSGTQLSVL.

This rearrangement joins TRBV30 to TRBJ1-2; D might be TRBD1 (5 bases). The CDR3 extends over 12 amino acids. CDR1 is GTSNPN and CDR2 is SVGIG in the germline V gene (reference sequence). Trimming stripped 3 bases from V and 5 bases from J, with 10 bases between. CDR3 loop: CAWRGDWYGYTF. CDR3 nucleotides: TGTGCCTGGAGGGGGGACTGGTATGGCTACACCTTC.

The sample holds a few counts of this clone. This rearrangement joins TRBV5-1 to TRBJ2-3; 7 bases match TRBD1. V lost 4 bases to trimming and J lost 0 bases; unmatched junction nucleotides: 5. Per the germline V gene, CDR1 is SGHRS and CDR2 is YFSETQ. The CDR3 covers 15 residues. The CDR3 sequence: CASSLTGSSTDTQYF. The CDR3, as DNA: TGCGCCAGCAGCCTGACAGGGAGTAGCACAGATACGCAGTATTTT.

The V and J genes are TRBV7-2 and TRBJ2-7, with 10 bases that match TRBD2. The trim removed 1 base at V and 3 bases at J, leaving 3 bases unmatched. Germline CDR1 SGHTA, CDR2 FQGNSA. The CDR3 sequence is 15 residues long. The CDR3 loop reads CASSLGSGRGYEQYF. The CDR3 region has the DNA TGTGCCAGCAGCTTAGGAAGCGGGAGGGGCTACGAGCAGTACTTC.

CDR3 residues: CASSLGSDTQYF. As DNA, the CDR3 is TGTGCCAGCAGCTTAGGATCGGATACGCAGTATTTT. V gene TRBV13 combines with J gene TRBJ2-3, with unresolved D. This CDR3 is 12 amino acids long. V shed 0 bases and J shed 6 bases, with 4 bases lying between them. Germline V gives CDR1 PRHDT, CDR2 FYEKMQ (reference sequence).

The chain couples TRBV3-1 (or the pseudogene TRBV3-2) to TRBJ2-3; no clear D gene. CDR1 is LGHDT, CDR2 YNNKEL, per germline (reference sequence). Deletions cut 0 bases from V and 3 bases from J, with 13 bases between. There are 16 residues in the CDR3. The CDR3 loop is CASSQDLTSSTDTQYF. CDR3 sequence (DNA): TGTGCCAGCAGCCAAGATTTGACTTCAAGTACAGATACGCAGTATTTT.

In regard to this clone: This CDR3 is also generated by other DNA sequences in the sample. The chain combines TRBV5-8 with TRBJ1-5; D uncertain. The germline CDR1 and CDR2 sequences are SGHTS and YDEGEE. CDR3 length equals 15 residues. V was clipped by 0 bases and J by 0 bases, with 7 bases between them. CDR3 in DNA: TGTGCCAGCAGCTTGGAAGGGTATAGCAATCAGCCCCAGCATTTT. Translation: CASSLEGYSNQPQHF. The full variable domain, rest sourced from reference TRBV5-8 and TRBJ1-5, is EAGVTQSPTHLIKTRGQQATLRCSPISGHTSVYWYQQALGLGLQFLLWYDEGEERNRGNFPPRFSGRQFPNYSSELNVNALELEDSALYLCASSLEGYSNQPQHFGDGTRLSIL.

The gene calls are TRBV2 and TRBJ1-2; D unresolved. V was cut by 0 bases and J by 4 bases, with 15 bases left in between. Germline V gives CDR1 SNHLY, CDR2 FYNNEI. The length of the CDR3 is 16 residues. CDR3 region: CASSEAPGFYSYGYTF. The CDR3 region has the DNA TGTGCCAGCAGTGAAGCGCCAGGTTTCTACAGCTATGGCTACACCTTC.

The rearrangement joins TRBV11-2 to TRBJ2-3, with 9 bases aligning to TRBD2. V lost 5 bases, J lost 2 bases, and 8 bases stayed unmatched. This CDR3 is built from 16 residues. The V gene's germline CDR1 is SGHAT and CDR2 FQNNGV. Written as DNA, the CDR3 is TGTGCCAGCAGCATAAGAGCGGGGGGATACACAGATACGCAGTATTTT. Residues: CASSIRAGGYTDTQYF.

This clone was observed a single time. The V gene is TRBV27, the J gene TRBJ2-3; 9 bases map to TRBD2. This CDR3 spans 15 amino acids. CDR1 is MNHEY and CDR2 is SMNVEV in the germline V gene (reference sequence). Trimming cost V 2 bases and J 2 bases; bases outside gene matches: 2. CDR3 region: CASSLSGGTTDTQYF. CDR3 DNA: TGTGCCAGCAGTTTAAGCGGGGGGACCACAGATACGCAGTATTTT.

This chain uses TRBV3-1 (or the pseudogene TRBV3-2) with TRBJ2-3; D ambiguous. This CDR3 is built from 13 residues. The V gene lost 0 bases and the J gene lost 10 bases, with 11 bases spanning the gap. Germline lookup yields CDR1 LGHDT and CDR2 YNNKEL (reference sequence). In DNA, the CDR3 is TGTGCCAGCAGCCAAGAAAGGGTCCGTCCGCAGTATTTT. As protein: CASSQERVRPQYF.

Here the CDR3 DNA reads TGTGCCAGCAGTTCGACGGACGTCGCCTACAATGAGCAGTTCTTC. Residues: CASSSTDVAYNEQFF. The chain carries TRBV6-2 or TRBV6-3 and TRBJ2-1; D not certain. Germline V gene data show CDR1 as MNHEY and CDR2 as SVGEGT. The CDR3 contains 15 residues. V was clipped by 4 bases and J by 2 bases, with 12 bases between them.

This chain uses TRBV5-6 with TRBJ2-7, with TRBD1 as a possible D gene (6 bases). Trimming left V 1 base short and J 7 bases short, with 15 bases between. Per germline, CDR1 SGHDT and CDR2 YYEEEE. This CDR3 region has 14 residues. CDR3 sequence: CASSLSGALGEQYF. CDR3 coding DNA: TGTGCCAGCAGCTTGTCAGGGGCTTTAGGTGAGCAGTACTTC.

V usage is TRBV7-9 and J usage is TRBJ2-1; possible D gene TRBD2, 6 bases. The CDR3 extends over 15 amino acids. V was pared by 2 bases and J by 8 bases, with 16 bases between. Per the germline V gene, CDR1 is SEHNR and CDR2 is FQNEAQ (reference sequence). CDR3 amino acids: CASSLRGRGSDEQFF. The CDR3 DNA is TGTGCCAGCAGCTTACGGGGGAGAGGGTCTGATGAGCAGTTCTTC. Using reference TRBV7-9 and TRBJ2-1 for the parts outside the CDR3, the full variable domain is DTGVSQNPRHKITKRGQNVTFRCDPISEHNRLYWYRQTLGQGPEFLTYFQNEAQLEKSRLLSDRFSAERPKGSFSTLEIQRTEQGDSAMYLCASSLRGRGSDEQFFGPGTRLTVL.

The V call is TRBV19, the J call TRBJ2-1, with TRBD2 matching 7 bases. Trimming at V came to 5 bases and at J to 4 bases, leaving 8 bases not matched to a gene. From germline, CDR1 is LNHDA and CDR2 SQIVND (reference sequence). The CDR3 extends over 15 amino acids. CDR3 sequence: CASSLGAGPYNEQFF. CDR3 DNA: TGTGCCAGTAGTCTCGGAGCGGGGCCTTACAATGAGCAGTTCTTC.

The chain recombines TRBV4-1 with TRBJ2-1; 11 bases fit TRBD2. The CDR3 has 18 amino acids. CDR1 and CDR2 from the germline V gene are MGHRA and YSYEKL. The V and J ends lost 4 bases and 3 bases, in that order; junction bases with no gene match: 11. The CDR3 region has the DNA TGCGCCAGCAGCCCATACGAACTAGCGGGAGTTGACTACAATGAGCAGTTCTTC. Its protein is CASSPYELAGVDYNEQFF.

The chain is built from TRBV7-2 and TRBJ2-2; 12 nucleotides line up with TRBD2. The CDR3 consists of 15 residues. CDR1 and CDR2 (germline): SGHTA, FQGNSA. Trimming cost V 7 bases and J 1 base; bases outside gene matches: 1. The DNA of the CDR3 is TGTGCCAGCATACTAGCGGGAGGGAACACCGGGGAGCTGTTTTTT. Translated: CASILAGGNTGELFF.

The V call is TRBV7-2, the J call TRBJ2-7; D is unclear. V gave up 2 bases and J gave up 3 bases, with 11 bases separating them. Germline V gene sequence: CDR1 SGHTA, CDR2 FQGNSA. The CDR3 covers 14 residues. CDR3 bases: TGTGCCAGCAGCTTAAGGCTTGCAAGCTACGAGCAGTACTTC. Residues: CASSLRLASYEQYF.

This chain links TRBV6-2 or TRBV6-3 with TRBJ2-2, with D tentatively TRBD2 (6 bases). This CDR3 contains 15 residues. The V gene's germline CDR1 is MNHEY and CDR2 SVGEGT. V was trimmed by 0 bases and J by 7 bases, leaving 12 bases between them. DNA of the CDR3: TGTGCCAGCAGTTACTCGAGGCGGGGAAACGGGGAGCTGTTTTTT. Its translation: CASSYSRRGNGELFF.